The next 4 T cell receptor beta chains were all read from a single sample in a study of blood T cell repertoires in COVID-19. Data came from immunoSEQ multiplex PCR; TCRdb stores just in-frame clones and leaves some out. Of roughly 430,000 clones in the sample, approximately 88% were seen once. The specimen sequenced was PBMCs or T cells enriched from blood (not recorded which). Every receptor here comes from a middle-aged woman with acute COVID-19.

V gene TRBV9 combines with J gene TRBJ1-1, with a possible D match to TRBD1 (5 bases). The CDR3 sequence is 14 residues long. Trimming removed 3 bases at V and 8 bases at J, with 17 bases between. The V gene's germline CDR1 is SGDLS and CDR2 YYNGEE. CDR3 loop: CASSGEGRAEEAFF. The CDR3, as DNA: TGTGCCAGCAGCGGAGAGGGGAGGGCTGAGGAAGCTTTCTTT.

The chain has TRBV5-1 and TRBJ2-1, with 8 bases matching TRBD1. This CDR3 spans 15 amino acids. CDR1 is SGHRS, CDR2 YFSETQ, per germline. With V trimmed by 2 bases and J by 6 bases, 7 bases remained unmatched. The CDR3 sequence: CASSFGQGISNEQFF. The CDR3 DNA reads TGCGCCAGCAGCTTTGGACAGGGCATCTCCAATGAGCAGTTCTTC.

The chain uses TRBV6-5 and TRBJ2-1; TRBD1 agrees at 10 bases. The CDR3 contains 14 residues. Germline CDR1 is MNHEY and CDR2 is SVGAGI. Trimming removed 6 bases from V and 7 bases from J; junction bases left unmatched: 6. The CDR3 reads CASRPGTGANEQFF. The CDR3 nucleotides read TGTGCCAGCAGACCCGGGACAGGGGCTAATGAGCAGTTCTTC.

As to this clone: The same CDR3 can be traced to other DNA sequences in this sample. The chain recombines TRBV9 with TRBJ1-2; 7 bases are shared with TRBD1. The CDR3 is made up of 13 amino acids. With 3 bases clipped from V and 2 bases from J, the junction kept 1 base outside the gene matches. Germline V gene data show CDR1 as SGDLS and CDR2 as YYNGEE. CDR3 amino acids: CASSEQGNYGYTF. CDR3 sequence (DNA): TGTGCCAGCAGCGAACAGGGGAACTATGGCTACACCTTC.